This TCR beta chain was profiled in a study of shared clonotypes between healthy human individuals. Overall study findings and caveats: An anticipated effect of sequencing depth on clonotype sharing among donors was recognized.

The assay was immunoSEQ multiplex PCR, and TCRdb's table has in-frame clones only and misses some. The sample consists of some 2,400,000 clones, approximately 94% of them appearing once. As to this clone: The antigen is undetermined. Other DNA sequences in the sample encode the same CDR3.

Germline values: CDR1 SGHTA, CDR2 FQGNSA. The CDR3 totals 13 residues. Trimming took off 0 bases at V and 3 bases at J, with 6 bases between the two ends. Sequenced sample: naive CD4+ T cells sorted from blood. Indicated subset: CD45RA+ positively selected. V is TRBV7-2 and J is TRBJ2-7; D not resolved. This receptor was taken from a man aged 18 to 30 in good health. CDR3 protein: CASSLASSYEQYF. The CDR3 nucleotides read TGTGCCAGCAGCTTAGCGTCCAGCTACGAGCAGTACTTC.